One and the same sample provided the 25 T cell receptor beta chains below, sequenced in a study of shared clonotypes between healthy human individuals. TCRdb keeps only in-frame clones here, not all; method: immunoSEQ multiplex PCR. The top ten clones hold approximately 0.11% of a sample with approximately 600,000 clones, approximately 95% of them seen once. Cells designated naive CD8 were CD45RO-negative and were positively selected for CCR7, with terminally differentiated effector memory CD45RA+ cells excluded. The sequencing input was naive CD8+ T cells sorted from blood. These receptor sequences come from a woman in her twenties or thirties in good health.

The chain is built from TRBV28 and TRBJ2-2; D is undetermined. CDR1 is MDHEN and CDR2 is SYDVKM in the germline V gene. This CDR3 spans 13 amino acids. The V end lost 5 bases, the J end lost 6 bases, and 10 bases lay between the germline ends. The CDR3 reads CASSTDPPGELFF. The CDR3 coding sequence is TGTGCCAGCAGTACAGATCCCCCCGGGGAGCTGTTTTTT. The full variable domain, rest sourced from reference TRBV28 and TRBJ2-2, is DVKVTQSSRYLVKRTGEKVFLECVQDMDHENMFWYRQDPGLGLRLIYFSYDVKMKEKGDIPEGYSVSREKKERFSLILESASTNQTSMYLCASSTDPPGELFFGEGSRLTVL.

The chain joins TRBV27 to TRBJ2-3; the D is unclear. Germline V gene sequence: CDR1 MNHEY, CDR2 SMNVEV (reference sequence). The CDR3 sequence is 14 residues long. Trimming pared 2 bases from V and 8 bases from J, leaving 14 bases between. In DNA form, the CDR3 reads TGTGCCAGCAGTTTAACGGAGATCCCAAGTACGCAGTATTTT. It yields the protein CASSLTEIPSTQYF.

The chain links TRBV29-1 to TRBJ2-7, with TRBD2 as a possible D gene (6 bases). Trimming removed 5 bases at V and 2 bases at J, with 13 bases between. The germline V gene has CDR1 SQVTM and CDR2 ANQGSEA. This CDR3 has 13 amino acids. DNA for the CDR3: TGCAGCGTTTCCCGGGAGAGTCCCTACGAGCAGTACTTC. Translation: CSVSRESPYEQYF.

V gene TRBV27 combines with J gene TRBJ1-1; no firm D call. The CDR3 extends over 11 amino acids. From germline, CDR1 is MNHEY and CDR2 SMNVEV (reference sequence). V lost 8 bases and J lost 5, with 9 bases in between. The CDR3 DNA sequence: TGTGCCAGCCTTTCCATAACTGAAGCTTTCTTT. Its translation is CASLSITEAFF.

V gene TRBV12-2 combines with J gene TRBJ1-3. TRBV12-2 is a known pseudogene. The CDR3 has 12 residues. CDR3 in amino acids: CASRPRPHTIYF. The CDR3 nucleotides are TGTGCAAGTCGCCCACGGCCGCACACCATATATTTT.

The rearrangement joins TRBV19 to TRBJ2-7; 11 bases fit TRBD1. After removal of 0 bases from V and 5 bases from J, the junction contained 3 bases not matched to a gene. The germline V gene encodes CDR1 LNHDA and CDR2 SQIVND (reference sequence). The CDR3 is 15 residues long. CDR3 region: CASSIDWGQGDEQYF. In DNA form, the CDR3 reads TGTGCCAGTAGTATAGATTGGGGACAGGGGGACGAGCAGTACTTC.

This clone was recorded only once. This chain connects TRBV2 to TRBJ1-1, with D hard to call. The CDR3 runs to 8 residues. CDR1 and CDR2 from the germline V gene are SNHLY and FYNNEI. CDR3 amino acids: CINTEAFF. In nucleotides, the CDR3 is TGTATCAACACTGAAGCTTTCTTT.

The count of this clone is one. CDR3: CASSPPGGTEGYEQYF. CDR3 DNA sequence: TGTGCCAGCAGCCCCCCGGGTGGGACTGAGGGCTACGAGCAGTACTTC. The chain joins TRBV7-9 to TRBJ2-7; D is perhaps TRBD2 (6 bases). The CDR3 is made up of 16 amino acids. V lost 5 bases and J lost 3, with 20 bases in between. In germline, CDR1 is SEHNR, CDR2 FQNEAQ (reference sequence).

The chain employs TRBV4-1 and TRBJ1-2, with 8 bases matching TRBD1. Germline trimming cut 0 bases from V and 6 bases from J; bases unmatched to any gene: 9. CDR3 length: 16 amino acids. Germline-derived CDR1 and CDR2 are MGHRA and YSYEKL. The CDR3 sequence: CASSQDRSGGADGYTF. In DNA, the CDR3 is TGCGCCAGCAGCCAAGATAGGTCAGGGGGCGCAGATGGCTACACCTTC.

This chain uses TRBV28 with TRBJ2-7; 7 nucleotides match TRBD1. This CDR3 comprises 12 residues. Trimming at V came to 5 bases and at J to 6 bases, leaving 4 bases not matched to a gene. The germline V gene encodes CDR1 MDHEN and CDR2 SYDVKM. CDR3 in amino acids: CASSGTGVEQYF. For the CDR3, the DNA is TGTGCCAGCAGTGGCACAGGGGTCGAGCAGTACTTC.

J is TRBJ1-2 and V is TRBV30, with D unresolved. With 6 bases removed from V and 2 bases from J, the gap between germline ends came to 7 bases. CDR3 length equals 11 residues. Germline V gene lookup returns CDR1 GTSNPN and CDR2 SVGIG (reference sequence). CDR3 in DNA: TGTGCCTGCCATCAAAACTATGGCTACACCTTC. The encoded protein is CACHQNYGYTF.

V gene TRBV9 combines with J gene TRBJ1-2, with TRBD1 matching 10 bases. Trimming took 4 bases from V and 6 from J; bases not matched to a gene: 6. CDR3 length: 14 residues. Germline CDR1 reads SGDLS; CDR2 reads YYNGEE. The CDR3 loop reads CASSFPGQGDGYTF. In DNA form, the CDR3 reads TGTGCCAGCAGCTTTCCTGGACAGGGGGATGGCTACACCTTC.

The chain combines TRBV13 with TRBJ2-7; D is ambiguous. The CDR3 length is 13 residues. The ends were cut back, 3 bases at V and 1 base at J, with 7 bases in the middle. CDR1 and CDR2 (germline): PRHDT, FYEKMQ (reference sequence). The CDR3, as DNA: TGTGCCAGCAGCTTGGAGCGTTCCTACGAGCAGTACTTC. Its translation is CASSLERSYEQYF. The full variable domain, with the rest looked up from reference TRBV13 and TRBJ2-7, is AAGVIQSPRHLIKEKRETATLKCYPIPRHDTVYWYQQGPGQDPQFLISFYEKMQSDKGSIPDRFSAQQFSDYHSELNMSSLELGDSALYFCASSLERSYEQYFGPGTRLTVT.

The gene calls are TRBV7-6 and TRBJ2-3, with D possibly TRBD1 on 6 matching bases. The V gene's germline CDR1 is SGHVS and CDR2 FNYEAQ. The CDR3 spans 14 residues. Trimming cost V 4 bases and J 4 bases, with 12 bases left between them. This CDR3 is CASSSGTPPDTQYF. DNA for the CDR3: TGTGCCAGCAGCTCCGGGACACCGCCAGATACGCAGTATTTT.

The chain combines TRBV27 with TRBJ2-1; 7 nucleotides align to TRBD1. The CDR3 has 14 amino acids. V dropped 5 bases and J dropped 6; count of bases not matched to a gene: 7. Germline V gene data show CDR1 as MNHEY and CDR2 as SMNVEV (reference sequence). This CDR3 reads CASSTTTGPNEQFF. In nucleotides, the CDR3 is TGTGCCAGCAGTACCACGACAGGGCCCAATGAGCAGTTCTTC.

Details on this clone: The same CDR3 is also encoded by other DNA sequences in this sample. This sequence joins TRBV7-9 and TRBJ2-3; D ambiguous. The CDR3 is 12 residues long. From germline, CDR1 is SEHNR and CDR2 FQNEAQ (reference sequence). Trimming took 1 base from V and 1 from J, leaving 0 bases between them. Here the CDR3 reads CASSLGTDTQYF. CDR3 bases: TGTGCCAGCAGCTTAGGCACAGATACGCAGTATTTT.

This chain links TRBV13 with TRBJ2-1, with TRBD2 matching 11 bases. V trimming: 0 bases; J trimming: 8 bases; junction bases outside the gene matches: 6. The CDR3 extends over 16 amino acids. Germline-derived CDR1 and CDR2 are PRHDT and FYEKMQ (reference sequence). This chain's CDR3 is CASSLGRTSGSDEQFF. The CDR3 DNA sequence: TGTGCCAGCAGCTTAGGCCGAACTAGCGGGAGTGATGAGCAGTTCTTC.

V is TRBV19 and J is TRBJ1-5; D might be TRBD1 (6 bases). V shed 5 bases and J shed 2 bases, with 10 bases lying between them. Germline V gene sequence: CDR1 LNHDA, CDR2 SQIVND (reference sequence). The CDR3 contains 14 residues. DNA for the CDR3: TGTGCCAGTAGTCAGGGGTATGGCAATCAGCCCCAGCATTTT. Translated, it gives CASSQGYGNQPQHF. The complete variable domain, with remaining parts taken from reference TRBV19 and TRBJ1-5, reads DGGITQSPKYLFRKEGQNVTLSCEQNLNHDAMYWYRQDPGQGLRLIYYSQIVNDFQKGDIAEGYSVSREKKESFPLTVTSAQKNPTAFYLCASSQGYGNQPQHFGDGTRLSIL.

The table lists this clone with a count of one. The V and J genes are TRBV28 and TRBJ2-5, with 9 bases identical to TRBD1. The germline gives CDR1 MDHEN, CDR2 SYDVKM. The junction had 5 bases not matched to a gene; V was cut back by 4 bases and J by 5 bases. The CDR3 runs 14 residues. CDR3 DNA: TGTGCCAGCAGTTCTGGGACAGGGCGCGAGACCCAGTACTTC. Residues: CASSSGTGRETQYF.

This sequence joins TRBV5-6 and TRBJ2-1, with D maybe TRBD2 (6 bases). The V gene's germline CDR1 is SGHDT and CDR2 YYEEEE. Trimming cost V 2 bases and J 7 bases, with 13 bases left between them. This CDR3 contains 14 residues. The CDR3 loop reads CASSFVRDGNEQFF. CDR3 DNA sequence: TGTGCCAGCAGCTTTGTGCGGGATGGGAATGAGCAGTTCTTC.

The chain recombines TRBV19 with TRBJ1-1, with D possibly matching TRBD1 (5 bases). The V gene lost 5 bases and the J gene lost 5 bases, with 18 bases spanning the gap. CDR1 and CDR2 (germline): LNHDA, SQIVND (reference sequence). This CDR3 is built from 15 residues. The CDR3 reads CASSSRTPGTTEAFF. In nucleotides, the CDR3 is TGTGCCAGTAGTTCTAGGACACCGGGAACAACTGAAGCTTTCTTT.

A note on this clone: This sample includes further DNA sequences coding for the same CDR3. The V gene is TRBV28, the J gene TRBJ1-3, with TRBD1 as a possible D gene (6 bases). The CDR3 contains 15 residues. Germline V gene lookup returns CDR1 MDHEN and CDR2 SYDVKM. The germline V and J ends were trimmed by 3 bases and 1 base, with 10 bases remaining between them. Written as DNA, the CDR3 is TGTGCCAGCAGTTTCCTACAGGGTTCTGGAAACACCATATATTTT. Its protein is CASSFLQGSGNTIYF. The complete variable domain, with remaining parts taken from reference TRBV28 and TRBJ1-3, reads DVKVTQSSRYLVKRTGEKVFLECVQDMDHENMFWYRQDPGLGLRLIYFSYDVKMKEKGDIPEGYSVSREKKERFSLILESASTNQTSMYLCASSFLQGSGNTIYFGEGSWLTVV.

The chain couples TRBV4-1 to TRBJ1-3; no clear D gene. Germline V gene data show CDR1 as MGHRA and CDR2 as YSYEKL. The CDR3 runs 17 residues. V lost 0 bases and J lost 0, with 12 bases in between. In DNA form, the CDR3 reads TGCGCCAGCAGCCAAGAACCCCCGTGGGGCTCTGGAAACACCATATATTTT. This codes for CASSQEPPWGSGNTIYF.

For this clone: The sample contains more than one DNA sequence encoding this CDR3. The V gene is TRBV28, the J gene TRBJ2-7; 10 bases fit TRBD2. Germline V gene data show CDR1 as MDHEN and CDR2 as SYDVKM. V lost 6 bases to trimming and J lost 3 bases; unmatched junction nucleotides: 8. This CDR3 region has 15 residues. The CDR3 nucleotides are TGTGCCAGCAGCTCTGGGACTAGCGAAAACTACGAGCAGTACTTC. It yields the protein CASSSGTSENYEQYF.

This clone has a single count. This chain links TRBV7-9 with TRBJ2-1; perhaps TRBD1 as D (6 bases). With 4 bases removed from V and 4 bases from J, the gap between germline ends came to 17 bases. The CDR3 is 16 residues long. Germline V CDR1 and CDR2: SEHNR, FQNEAQ (reference sequence). The CDR3 sequence is CASSSTRIQGYNEQFF. CDR3 sequence (DNA): TGTGCCAGCAGCTCAACTAGGATACAGGGTTACAATGAGCAGTTCTTC.